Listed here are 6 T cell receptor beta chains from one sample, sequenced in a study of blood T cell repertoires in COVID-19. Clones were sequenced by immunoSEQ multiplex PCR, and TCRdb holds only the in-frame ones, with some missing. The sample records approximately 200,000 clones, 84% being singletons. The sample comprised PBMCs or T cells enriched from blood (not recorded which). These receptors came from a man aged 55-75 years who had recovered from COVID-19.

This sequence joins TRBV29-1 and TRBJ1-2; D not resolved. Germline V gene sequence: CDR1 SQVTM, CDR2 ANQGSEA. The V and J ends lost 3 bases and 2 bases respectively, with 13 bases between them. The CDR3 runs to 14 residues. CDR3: CSVDIPGTNYGYTF. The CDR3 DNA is TGCAGCGTTGACATTCCAGGAACAAACTATGGCTACACCTTC.

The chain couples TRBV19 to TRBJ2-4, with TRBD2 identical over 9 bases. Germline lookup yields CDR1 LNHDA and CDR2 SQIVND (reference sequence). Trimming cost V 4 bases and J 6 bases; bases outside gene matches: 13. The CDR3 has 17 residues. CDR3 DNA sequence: TGTGCCAGTAGTACGTTTTTCGAGACTAGCGGAAGAAACATTCAGTACTTC. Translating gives CASSTFFETSGRNIQYF.

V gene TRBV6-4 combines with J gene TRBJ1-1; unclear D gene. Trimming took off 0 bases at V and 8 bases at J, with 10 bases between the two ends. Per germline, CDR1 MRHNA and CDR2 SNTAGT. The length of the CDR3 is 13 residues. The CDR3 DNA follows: TGTGCCAGCAGTGACTCGATCGAGAAAGAAGCTTTCTTT. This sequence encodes CASSDSIEKEAFF.

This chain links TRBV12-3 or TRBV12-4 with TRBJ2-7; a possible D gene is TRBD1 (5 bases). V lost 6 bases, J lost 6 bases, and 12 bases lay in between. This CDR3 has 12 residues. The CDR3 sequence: CASSFRVSEQYF. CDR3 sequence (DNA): TGTGCCAGCAGCTTCAGGGTATCCGAGCAGTACTTC.

The CDR3 loop is CASSFWDREDEQYF. In DNA, the CDR3 is TGTGCCAGCAGCTTCTGGGACAGGGAGGACGAGCAGTACTTC. This chain uses TRBV7-9 with TRBJ2-7; TRBD1 agrees at 9 bases. The CDR3 length is 14 residues. Losses at the gene ends were 3 bases for V and 5 bases for J; bases not matched to a gene: 5. In germline, CDR1 is SEHNR, CDR2 FQNEAQ (reference sequence).

CDR3 loop: CAISNREGDEKLFF. The CDR3 DNA reads as TGTGCCATCAGTAACAGGGAAGGGGATGAAAAACTGTTTTTT. The rearrangement uses TRBV10-3 and TRBJ1-4; a weak D match, TRBD1 (6 bases). The CDR3 totals 14 residues. V was clipped by 5 bases and J by 6 bases, with 13 bases between them. CDR1 is ENHRY and CDR2 is SYGVKD in the germline V gene.